Listed below are T cell receptor beta chains from one sample, sequenced in a study of Ad26.COV2.S vaccination and SARS-CoV-2 variants. The data were produced by immunoSEQ multiplex PCR, yet TCRdb's version contains in-frame clones alone and is incomplete. The sample contains around 310,000 clones, approximately 87% of which appear only once. The material was peripheral blood, obtained in a trial of Ad26.COV2.S vaccine versus placebo. The receptors stem from a person between 18 and 65 years old who received the Ad26.COV2.S COVID-19 vaccine or a placebo. The CDR3 runs from the conserved cysteine through the conserved F or W. The D gene is left open where the match is weak. The listing skips clone size in some rows; elsewhere it reads once, few, many or a size class.

CDR3: CASSPLGAETYGYTF
DNA: TGTGCCAGCAGCCCTCTTGGGGCAGAGACCTATGGCTACACCTTC
D: -
V: TRBV7-2
size: -
J: TRBJ1-2

CDR3: CASGLPTGLAGGETQYF
DNA: TGTGCTAGTGGTTTGCCGACGGGACTAGCGGGGGGAGAGACCCAGTACTTC
D: TRBD2
V: TRBV12-5
size: -
J: TRBJ2-5

CDR3: CASSLVLVLAGNHEQFF
DNA: TGTGCCAGCAGCTTAGTGCTCGTTCTAGCGGGTAACCATGAGCAGTTCTTC
D: TRBD2
V: TRBV7-9
size: once
J: TRBJ2-1

CDR3: CASSPLAGGYNEQFF
DNA: TGTGCCAGCTCACCTCTAGCGGGAGGTTACAATGAGCAGTTCTTC
D: TRBD2
V: TRBV18
size: -
J: TRBJ2-1

CDR3: CASSPTQANTGELFF
DNA: TGTGCCAGCTCGCCAACACAGGCGAACACCGGGGAGCTGTTTTTT
D: -
V: TRBV18
size: -
J: TRBJ2-2

CDR3: CASSAGAGANTEAFF
DNA: TGTGCCAGCAGCGCAGGCGCAGGGGCGAACACTGAAGCTTTCTTT
D: -
V: TRBV5-4
size: -
J: TRBJ1-1

CDR3: CASSLNKETQYF
DNA: TGCGCCAGCAGCTTGAATAAAGAGACCCAGTACTTC
D: -
V: TRBV5-1
size: -
J: TRBJ2-5

CDR3: CSAREGPDGYTF
DNA: TGCAGCGCGCGGGAAGGTCCCGATGGCTACACCTTC
D: -
V: TRBV29-1
size: -
J: TRBJ1-2

CDR3: CASSAPDTGELFF
DNA: TGTGCCAGCAGTGCCCCAGACACCGGGGAGCTGTTTTTT
D: -
V: TRBV25-1
size: -
J: TRBJ2-2

CDR3: CASDPGPTYEQYF
DNA: TGTGCCAGCGACCCGGGACCGACCTACGAGCAGTACTTC
D: -
V: TRBV6-5
size: -
J: TRBJ2-7

CDR3: CASSVAGAIYEQYF
DNA: TGTGCCAGCAGCGTAGCGGGGGCCATCTACGAGCAGTACTTC
D: TRBD2
V: TRBV5-4
size: -
J: TRBJ2-7

CDR3: CASSVESWGNTEAFF
DNA: TGTGCCAGCAGCGTCGAATCTTGGGGGAACACTGAAGCTTTCTTT
D: -
V: TRBV9
size: -
J: TRBJ1-1

CDR3: CASSSTLAGGYNEQFF
DNA: TGCGCCAGCAGCTCAACCTTAGCGGGAGGCTACAATGAGCAGTTCTTC
D: TRBD2
V: TRBV5-1
size: -
J: TRBJ2-1

CDR3: CASSQNNFSGNTIYF
DNA: TGTGCCAGCAGCCAAAACAACTTCTCTGGAAACACCATATATTTT
D: -
V: TRBV11-2
size: -
J: TRBJ1-3

CDR3: CASSSDLIPTVTEAFF
DNA: TGTGCCAGCAGCTCCGACTTAATTCCGACAGTAACTGAAGCTTTCTTT
D: -
V: TRBV5-8
size: once
J: TRBJ1-1

CDR3: CASSFRPSGGATGTQYF
DNA: TGCGCCAGCAGCTTTAGGCCTAGCGGGGGGGCCACAGGTACGCAGTATTTT
D: TRBD2
V: TRBV5-1
size: -
J: TRBJ2-3

CDR3: CASSYGQGVGYTF
DNA: TGTGCCAGCAGTTACGGGCAGGGGGTTGGCTACACCTTC
D: TRBD1
V: TRBV6-5
size: once
J: TRBJ1-2

CDR3: CASSLDEGDPSGNTIYF
DNA: TGTGCCAGCAGCTTAGATGAAGGGGACCCCTCTGGAAACACCATATATTTT
D: -
V: TRBV13
size: -
J: TRBJ1-3

CDR3: CASGDRGSGNTIYF
DNA: TGTGCCAGCGGGGACAGGGGCTCTGGAAACACCATATATTTT
D: TRBD1
V: TRBV13
size: -
J: TRBJ1-3

CDR3: CASSFHFSSNSPLHF
DNA: TGTGCCAGCAGCTTTCATTTTTCGTCTAATTCACCCCTCCACTTT
D: -
V: TRBV5-5
size: -
J: TRBJ1-6

CDR3: CASSPSGHTASPLHF
DNA: TGCGCCAGCAGCCCGTCGGGACATACCGCCTCACCCCTCCACTTT
D: -
V: TRBV4-3
size: -
J: TRBJ1-6

CDR3: CASSQGLAGVHEQFF
DNA: TGTGCCAGCAGCCAGGGACTAGCGGGAGTCCATGAGCAGTTCTTC
D: TRBD2
V: TRBV7-8
size: once
J: TRBJ2-1

CDR3: CASSYSDPQNTDTQYF
DNA: TGTGCCAGCAGTTACTCGGACCCCCAAAATACAGATACGCAGTATTTT
D: -
V: TRBV6-5
size: -
J: TRBJ2-3

CDR3: CASSDMTASYEQYF
DNA: TGTGCCAGCAGCGATATGACAGCCTCCTACGAGCAGTACTTC
D: -
V: TRBV5-6
size: once
J: TRBJ2-7

CDR3: CASSLGGPRRFQPQHF
DNA: TGTGCCAGCAGCTTGGGGGGTCCCAGGAGATTTCAGCCCCAGCATTTT
D: -
V: TRBV5-8
size: -
J: TRBJ1-5

CDR3: CASSQADRSNYGYTF
DNA: TGTGCCAGCAGCCAAGCGGACAGGTCTAACTATGGCTACACCTTC
D: TRBD1
V: TRBV3-1/TRBV3-2
size: once
J: TRBJ1-2

CDR3: CASSEYRANTIYF
DNA: TGTGCCAGCAGTGAATACAGGGCGAACACCATATATTTT
D: -
V: TRBV6-1
size: -
J: TRBJ1-3

CDR3: CASSLSGGSSYNSPLHF
DNA: TGTGCCAGCAGCTTGTCGGGAGGGAGCTCCTATAATTCACCCCTCCACTTT
D: -
V: TRBV5-5
size: -
J: TRBJ1-6

CDR3: CASSESKHWTSGRRNGELFF
DNA: TGCGCCAGCAGTGAGTCGAAGCATTGGACTAGCGGGAGGCGCAACGGGGAGCTGTTTTTT
D: TRBD2
V: TRBV10-1
size: -
J: TRBJ2-2

CDR3: CASSQVGGNNEQFF
DNA: TGCGCCAGCAGCCAAGTAGGCGGGAACAATGAGCAGTTCTTC
D: -
V: TRBV4-3
size: -
J: TRBJ2-1

CDR3: CASSPWTGEETQYF
DNA: TGTGCCAGCAGCCCTTGGACAGGGGAAGAGACCCAGTACTTC
D: TRBD1
V: TRBV9
size: -
J: TRBJ2-5

CDR3: CASSVDDRSRYEQYF
DNA: TGTGCCAGCAGCGTAGACGACAGGAGCAGGTACGAGCAGTACTTC
D: -
V: TRBV9
size: once
J: TRBJ2-7